One and the same sample provided the 32 T cell receptor beta chains below, sequenced in a study of CD8+ T cells in alopecia areata. Treatment here: oral pan-JAK inhibitor, 5-10 mg twice daily. cDNA serving as the sequencing template came from extracted, reverse transcribed RNA. Profiled with immunoSEQ multiplex PCR; TCRdb holds only in-frame clones, not every one. The profile covers over 250,000 clones, with 60% appearing a single time and about 0.88% taken by the ten largest. The material sequenced was CD4+ T cells sorted from blood, taken between weeks 51 and 52, from a patient treated with tofacitinib. All receptors derive from a human donor with alopecia areata.

The CDR3: CASSFLEGEQFF. In DNA, the CDR3 is TGTGCCAGCAGCTTTCTGGAAGGCGAGCAGTTCTTC. The chain couples TRBV7-2 to TRBJ2-1; D gene unclear. Deletions cut 3 bases from V and 10 bases from J, with 10 bases between. CDR1 and CDR2 (germline): SGHTA, FQGNSA. The CDR3 has 12 amino acids.

This clone was detected a few times. The chain couples TRBV7-2 to TRBJ2-6, with D hard to call. CDR1 and CDR2 (germline): SGHTA, FQGNSA. The CDR3 has 15 residues. Trimming stripped 0 bases from V and 3 bases from J, with 6 bases between. The CDR3 loop is CASSLAGNGANVLTF. DNA for the CDR3: TGTGCCAGCAGCTTAGCAGGGAATGGGGCCAACGTCCTGACTTTC.

The chain employs TRBV4-3 and TRBJ1-6, with D possibly TRBD1 on 5 matching bases. The V gene's germline CDR1 is LGHNA and CDR2 YSLEER. With 0 bases removed from V and 7 bases from J, the gap between germline ends came to 13 bases. This CDR3 is 16 amino acids long. In nucleotides, the CDR3 is TGCGCCAGCAGCCAAGACCCCCAGGGTCGGAATTCACCCCTCCACTTT. Translation: CASSQDPQGRNSPLHF.

The chain couples TRBV13 to TRBJ2-1; D gene uncertain. This CDR3 is 11 amino acids long. Germline CDR1 is PRHDT and CDR2 is FYEKMQ (reference sequence). With 0 bases removed from V and 6 bases from J, the gap between germline ends came to 0 bases. In nucleotides, the CDR3 is TGTGCCAGCAGCTTAGGCAATGAGCAGTTCTTC. It encodes CASSLGNEQFF.

The chain links TRBV29-1 to TRBJ2-5, with 9 positions matching TRBD1. V shed 8 bases, J shed 5 bases, and the junction held 6 bases outside the gene matches. Germline CDR1 is SQVTM and CDR2 is ANQGSEA. CDR3 size: 12 residues. CDR3 coding DNA: TGCAGCTCAGGACAGGGGTGGGAGACCCAGTACTTC. Its protein product is CSSGQGWETQYF.

This clone appeared a single time. V and J are TRBV30 and TRBJ2-5, with D uncertain. Between the trimmed V and J ends, which lost 0 bases and 10 bases, there was a span of 15 bases. The germline CDR1 and CDR2 sequences are GTSNPN and SVGIG (reference sequence). The CDR3 loop spans 13 amino acids. CDR3 in amino acids: CAWSVRARSDQYF. As DNA, the CDR3 is TGTGCCTGGAGTGTACGCGCCAGGTCTGACCAGTACTTC.

This rearrangement joins TRBV18 to TRBJ1-2; D not resolved. V lost 3 bases, J lost 7 bases, and 24 bases lay in between. The germline V gene encodes CDR1 KGHSH and CDR2 LQKENI. This CDR3 has 17 residues. CDR3 protein: CASSPGDVQNWLGGYTF. Here the CDR3 DNA reads TGTGCCAGCTCACCGGGAGACGTACAAAATTGGCTTGGTGGCTACACCTTC.

This clone occurred a few times. The chain links TRBV29-1 to TRBJ2-1, with TRBD1 as a possible D gene (6 bases). Germline V gives CDR1 SQVTM, CDR2 ANQGSEA. V lost 7 bases, J lost 9 bases, and 10 bases lay in between. The CDR3 length is 10 residues. The CDR3 nucleotides are TGCAGCGCAGGGGCCAGTGAGCAGTTCTTC. Its translation is CSAGASEQFF.

V gene TRBV6-6 combines with J gene TRBJ1-2; D uncertain. The V and J ends lost 6 bases and 0 bases respectively, with 8 bases between them. This CDR3 has 13 amino acids. Germline lookup yields CDR1 MNHNY and CDR2 SVGAGI (reference sequence). The CDR3 DNA reads TGTGCCAGCAGCCGTGATACTAACTATGGCTACACCTTC. This codes for CASSRDTNYGYTF.

J is TRBJ1-5 and V is TRBV29-1; D is undetermined. CDR1 is SQVTM, CDR2 ANQGSEA, per germline. Trimming shortened V by 4 bases and J by 1 base, and 17 bases separated the two germline ends. CDR3 size: 16 residues. In DNA, the CDR3 is TGCAGCGTTGCTGGTCGGGATCCGGGAAGCAATCAGCCCCAGCATTTT. This gives the protein CSVAGRDPGSNQPQHF. Full variable domain (rest looked up from reference TRBV29-1 and TRBJ1-5): SAVISQKPSRDICQRGTSLTIQCQVDSQVTMMFWYRQQPGQSLTLIATANQGSEATYESGFVIDKFPISRPNLTFSTLTVSNMSPEDSSIYLCSVAGRDPGSNQPQHFGDGTRLSIL.

This clone was counted between two and nine times. V and J are TRBV2 and TRBJ2-4, with TRBD2 identical over 13 bases. Trimming cost V 7 bases and J 4 bases; bases outside gene matches: 10. The CDR3 extends over 17 amino acids. Looked up from germline, CDR1 is SNHLY and CDR2 is FYNNEI. This chain's CDR3 is CASTEELAGGAKNIQYF. CDR3 DNA: TGTGCCAGCACCGAAGAACTAGCGGGGGGGGCAAAAAACATTCAGTACTTC.

The V and J genes are TRBV7-9 and TRBJ1-1; 8 nucleotides agree with TRBD1. Trimming took 7 bases from V and 3 from J; bases not matched to a gene: 4. The CDR3 has 13 residues. CDR1 and CDR2 from the germline V gene are SEHNR and FQNEAQ (reference sequence). The chain's CDR3 is CASIDRGHTEAFF. For the CDR3, the DNA is TGTGCCAGCATCGACAGGGGTCACACTGAAGCTTTCTTT.

This clone turned up a few times. Distinct nucleotide sequences in the sample also encode this CDR3. The genes are TRBV7-2 and TRBJ2-3; 11 nucleotides match TRBD2. The CDR3 is 15 residues long. V dropped 3 bases and J dropped 3; count of bases not matched to a gene: 2. Per germline, CDR1 SGHTA and CDR2 FQGNSA. The CDR3 nucleotides read TGTGCCAGCAGCTTTAGCGGGGGGGCGACAGATACGCAGTATTTT. This sequence encodes CASSFSGGATDTQYF. The full variable domain, rest sourced from reference TRBV7-2 and TRBJ2-3, is GAGVSQSPSNKVTEKGKDVELRCDPISGHTALYWYRQSLGQGLEFLIYFQGNSAPDKSGLPSDRFSAERTGGSVSTLTIQRTQQEDSAVYLCASSFSGGATDTQYFGPGTRLTVL.

This chain uses TRBV30 with TRBJ2-7, with D unclear. Germline-derived CDR1 and CDR2 are GTSNPN and SVGIG (reference sequence). V lost 1 base and J lost 6, with 10 bases in between. The CDR3 loop spans 12 amino acids. In nucleotides, the CDR3 is TGTGCCTGGAGTGATTGGGCCCTCGAGCAGTACTTC. Its translation: CAWSDWALEQYF.

This clone occurred once. J is TRBJ1-4 and V is TRBV30; D is possibly TRBD1 (6 bases). The V end was cut by 4 bases, the J end by 7 bases, with 13 bases between. Germline V gene lookup returns CDR1 GTSNPN and CDR2 SVGIG (reference sequence). CDR3 length equals 13 residues. The DNA for the CDR3 is TGTGCCTGGAACCGGGGGGCGAGTGAAAAACTGTTTTTT. Amino acids: CAWNRGASEKLFF. Variable domain in full (rest from reference TRBV30 and TRBJ1-4): SQTIHQWPATLVQPVGSPLSLECTVEGTSNPNLYWYRQAAGRGLQLLFYSVGIGQISSEVPQNLSASRPQDRQFILSSKKLLLSDSGFYLCAWNRGASEKLFFGSGTQLSVL.

The CDR3 sequence is CSGGTAGGGYTF. The CDR3 coding sequence is TGCAGCGGTGGGACAGCCGGTGGTGGCTACACCTTC. This chain links TRBV29-1 with TRBJ1-2; 7 bases line up with TRBD1. The CDR3 totals 12 residues. With 7 bases clipped from V and 7 bases from J, the junction kept 9 bases outside the gene matches. From germline, CDR1 is SQVTM and CDR2 ANQGSEA.

The chain joins TRBV14 to TRBJ2-7; D not certain. Trimming removed 1 base at V and 1 base at J, with 14 bases between. The CDR3 loop spans 16 amino acids. Germline CDR1 is SGHDN and CDR2 is FVKESK. The CDR3, as DNA: TGTGCCAGCAGCCAAGTATCGACCAGTAAGTCCTACGAGCAGTACTTC. Translated, it gives CASSQVSTSKSYEQYF.

The chain combines TRBV25-1 with TRBJ2-5, with TRBD1 identical over 8 bases. This CDR3 comprises 15 residues. V shed 1 base, J shed 5 bases, and the junction held 6 bases outside the gene matches. Germline CDR1 is MGHDK and CDR2 is SYGVNS. The CDR3: CASSEWGQAPETQYF. The CDR3 nucleotides are TGTGCCAGCAGTGAATGGGGACAGGCCCCCGAGACCCAGTACTTC.

The genes are TRBV5-4 and TRBJ2-5; TRBD2 matches 13 bases. Germline CDR1 SGHNT, CDR2 YYREEE (reference sequence). V trimming: 4 bases; J trimming: 5 bases; junction bases outside the gene matches: 5. The CDR3 covers 15 residues. CDR3 bases: TGTGCCAGCAGCAGGACTAGCGGGGGAGGGGAGACCCAGTACTTC. Its translation: CASSRTSGGGETQYF.

The chain recombines TRBV30 with TRBJ2-2, with D hard to call. Trimming removed 3 bases from V and 3 bases from J, with 11 bases in between. Per the germline V gene, CDR1 is GTSNPN and CDR2 is SVGIG (reference sequence). CDR3 length: 14 residues. The CDR3 here is CAWRGSVYTGELFF. The DNA for the CDR3 is TGTGCCTGGAGGGGCTCGGTTTACACCGGGGAGCTGTTTTTT.

This clone has just a few counts. The gene calls are TRBV7-2 and TRBJ2-3; 12 nucleotides align to TRBD1. There are 16 residues in the CDR3. Germline CDR1 is SGHTA and CDR2 is FQGNSA. The junction had 8 bases not matched to a gene; V was cut back by 5 bases and J by 5 bases. As DNA, the CDR3 is TGTGCCAGCAGCCCAAGGGACAGGGGGCTCGTAGATACGCAGTATTTT. This gives the protein CASSPRDRGLVDTQYF.

V usage is TRBV7-9 and J usage is TRBJ1-1; weak D call: TRBD1 (6 bases). Germline CDR1 reads SEHNR; CDR2 reads FQNEAQ (reference sequence). This CDR3 is 13 amino acids long. V lost 5 bases, J lost 4 bases, and 11 bases lay in between. The CDR3 is CASSAQGSTEAFF. The CDR3 DNA sequence: TGTGCCAGCAGCGCCCAGGGGTCCACTGAAGCTTTCTTT.

The V call is TRBV6-6, the J call TRBJ2-1; D gene uncertain. The germline CDR1 and CDR2 sequences are MNHNY and SVGAGI (reference sequence). The length of the CDR3 is 13 residues. With 0 bases removed from V and 7 bases from J, the gap between germline ends came to 7 bases. Here the CDR3 reads CASSYSIYNEQFF. CDR3 sequence (DNA): TGTGCCAGCAGTTACTCGATTTATAATGAGCAGTTCTTC.

The genes are TRBV30 and TRBJ1-6, with no clear D. This CDR3 comprises 13 residues. V dropped 0 bases and J dropped 10 bases, with 10 bases sitting between them. Germline assignment: CDR1 GTSNPN and CDR2 SVGIG (reference sequence). The CDR3 loop is CAWSVPGRSPLHF. The CDR3 nucleotides are TGTGCCTGGAGTGTCCCTGGGCGCTCACCCCTCCACTTT.

The chain links TRBV7-2 to TRBJ2-3, with D perhaps given as TRBD1 or TRBD2 (5 bases each). This CDR3 is built from 15 residues. V was shortened by 4 bases and J by 3 bases, with 14 bases between the two germline ends. From germline, CDR1 is SGHTA and CDR2 FQGNSA. CDR3 nucleotide sequence: TGTGCCAGCAGCTGGATGGGACCGGGGACAGATACGCAGTATTTT. This codes for CASSWMGPGTDTQYF.

This clone was seen more than once but under ten times. The chain combines TRBV28 with TRBJ1-1, with TRBD1 matching over 7 bases. The CDR3 is 16 residues long. V was pared by 2 bases and J by 2 bases, with 8 bases of the junction left unmatched. The V gene's germline CDR1 is MDHEN and CDR2 SYDVKM. The CDR3 DNA reads TGTGCCAGCAGTTTACCCCGGACAGGAGGAAACACTGAAGCTTTCTTT. Translation: CASSLPRTGGNTEAFF.

V gene TRBV7-9 combines with J gene TRBJ1-5, with D possibly matching TRBD1 (5 bases). The V end was cut by 5 bases, the J end by 4 bases, with 12 bases between. This CDR3 has 14 amino acids. CDR1 and CDR2 (germline): SEHNR, FQNEAQ (reference sequence). As DNA, the CDR3 is TGTGCCAGCAGCGGAGGGACGGCGAATCAGCCCCAGCATTTT. Amino acids: CASSGGTANQPQHF.

The V gene is TRBV5-1, the J gene TRBJ2-5; D remains unclear. Per the germline V gene, CDR1 is SGHRS and CDR2 is YFSETQ. The CDR3 is 13 amino acids. Trimming pared 3 bases from V and 5 bases from J, leaving 11 bases between. CDR3 nucleotide sequence: TGCGCCAGCAGCTGGGATAGTCGGGAGACCCAGTACTTC. It is translated as CASSWDSRETQYF.

The rearrangement uses TRBV5-1 and TRBJ2-5, with 7 bases identical to TRBD1. V shed 4 bases and J 0 bases; nucleotides not matched to a gene: 9. The CDR3 sequence is 16 residues long. Germline CDR1 is SGHRS and CDR2 is YFSETQ. The CDR3 sequence is CASSKGDSANQETQYF. CDR3 sequence (DNA): TGCGCCAGCAGCAAAGGGGACAGCGCCAACCAAGAGACCCAGTACTTC.

A few counts support this clone. V usage is TRBV5-1 and J usage is TRBJ1-4; no reliable D call. The V end was cut by 0 bases, the J end by 7 bases, with 16 bases between. The CDR3 runs 16 residues. The germline V gene has CDR1 SGHRS and CDR2 YFSETQ. The CDR3 spells CASSLAGIPGVEKLFF. The CDR3 bases are TGCGCCAGCAGCTTGGCCGGGATTCCTGGGGTTGAAAAACTGTTTTTT.

This chain joins TRBV5-6 and TRBJ2-5; tentative D call: TRBD1 (5 bases). CDR1 SGHDT and CDR2 YYEEEE come from the germline V gene. The CDR3 sequence is 14 residues long. Trimming removed 1 base from V and 0 bases from J, with 7 bases in between. In DNA, the CDR3 is TGTGCCAGCAGCTTGCAGGGCTACCAAGAGACCCAGTACTTC. This sequence encodes CASSLQGYQETQYF.

The J gene is TRBJ1-1, the V gene TRBV2, with TRBD1 matching over 9 bases. The CDR3 extends over 16 amino acids. The V segment lost 6 bases and the J segment 3 bases; nucleotides outside the gene matches: 11. Germline-derived CDR1 and CDR2 are SNHLY and FYNNEI. In DNA, the CDR3 is TGTGCCAGCAGAAACAACAGGGGGCGAAGGGACACTGAAGCTTTCTTT. Its translation: CASRNNRGRRDTEAFF.